This entry lists 32 T cell receptor beta chains sequenced from one sample in a study of blood T cell repertoires in COVID-19. TCRdb keeps only in-frame clones here, not all; method: immunoSEQ multiplex PCR. This table has over 65,000 clones, approximately 79% appearing once. The sequencing input was peripheral blood. The receptors were gathered from a man older than 75 with active COVID-19.

V is TRBV19 and J is TRBJ1-2, with 8 bases matching TRBD1. This CDR3 contains 14 residues. Germline V CDR1 and CDR2: LNHDA, SQIVND (reference sequence). J gave up 5 bases and V 7 bases, and 9 bases lay outside the gene matches. The CDR3 sequence: CASTVGQGYYGYTF. The CDR3 nucleotides read TGTGCCAGTACCGTTGGACAGGGTTATTATGGCTACACCTTC. Using reference TRBV19 and TRBJ1-2 for the parts outside the CDR3, the full variable domain is DGGITQSPKYLFRKEGQNVTLSCEQNLNHDAMYWYRQDPGQGLRLIYYSQIVNDFQKGDIAEGYSVSREKKESFPLTVTSAQKNPTAFYLCASTVGQGYYGYTFGSGTRLTVV.

CDR3 in amino acids: CASSPSGRTTDTQYF. CDR3 DNA: TGTGCCAGCAGCCCGAGCGGGAGGACGACGGATACGCAGTATTTT. The rearrangement uses TRBV28 and TRBJ2-3, with 9 bases that match TRBD2. CDR3 size: 15 residues. The germline gives CDR1 MDHEN, CDR2 SYDVKM. Trimming removed 6 bases from V and 6 bases from J; junction bases left unmatched: 10.

This chain uses TRBV9 with TRBJ2-2; TRBD2 is a possible D gene (5 bases). This CDR3 spans 16 amino acids. Germline V lookup: CDR1 SGDLS, CDR2 YYNGEE. Trimming took 0 bases from V and 0 from J, leaving 9 bases between them. CDR3 coding DNA: TGTGCCAGCAGCGTAGGTTCGGGATCGAACACCGGGGAGCTGTTTTTT. Its protein is CASSVGSGSNTGELFF.

This clone has just one count. J is TRBJ2-2 and V is TRBV6-2 or TRBV6-3, with D unclear. V lost 0 bases to trimming and J lost 4 bases, with 9 bases between them. CDR1 is MNHEY, CDR2 SVGEGT, per germline. The CDR3 loop spans 15 amino acids. The CDR3 loop is CASSYSGGSTGELFF. CDR3 DNA sequence: TGTGCCAGCAGTTACTCAGGCGGATCCACCGGGGAGCTGTTTTTT.

The chain recombines TRBV4-2 with TRBJ2-7; 9 nucleotides line up with TRBD2. Germline V CDR1 and CDR2: LGHNA, YNFKEQ. The V segment lost 6 bases and the J segment 3 bases; nucleotides outside the gene matches: 9. There are 15 residues in the CDR3. In DNA, the CDR3 is TGTGCCAGCAGACTTAATAGCGGGGGACACTACGAGCAGTACTTC. Amino acids: CASRLNSGGHYEQYF.

V gene TRBV5-1 combines with J gene TRBJ2-1; TRBD2 aligns across 8 bases. Germline CDR1 SGHRS, CDR2 YFSETQ. This CDR3 is built from 16 residues. V was pared by 2 bases and J by 7 bases, with 11 bases of the junction left unmatched. The CDR3 DNA reads TGCGCCAGCAGCTTAACCGGGACTAGAGGGAATAATGAGCAGTTCTTC. It encodes CASSLTGTRGNNEQFF. The full variable domain, in which reference TRBV5-1 and TRBJ2-1 provide the parts outside the CDR3, is KAGVTQTPRYLIKTRGQQVTLSCSPISGHRSVSWYQQTPGQGLQFLFEYFSETQRNKGNFPGRFSGRQFSNSRSEMNVSTLELGDSALYLCASSLTGTRGNNEQFFGPGTRLTVL.

The chain combines TRBV24-1 with TRBJ2-3; D unresolved. Germline V gene data show CDR1 as KGHDR and CDR2 as SFDVKD. The germline V and J ends were trimmed by 3 bases and 1 base, with 7 bases remaining between them. The CDR3 is 14 amino acids. CDR3 nucleotide sequence: TGTGCCACCAGTGATCCTGGGCGCACAGATACGCAGTATTTT. Translation: CATSDPGRTDTQYF.

The chain recombines TRBV11-3 with TRBJ2-1; TRBD1 aligns across 10 bases. The ends lost 4 bases at V and 4 bases at J; junction bases unmatched: 1. Germline lookup yields CDR1 SGHNT and CDR2 YENEEA. There are 14 residues in the CDR3. The CDR3 spells CASSSGQGYNEQFF. The CDR3 DNA reads as TGTGCCAGCAGCTCGGGACAGGGGTACAATGAGCAGTTCTTC.

This clone was observed a handful of times. The chain recombines TRBV30 with TRBJ1-2; 8 nucleotides match TRBD1. Germline V gene lookup returns CDR1 GTSNPN and CDR2 SVGIG (reference sequence). This CDR3 has 14 amino acids. Trimming at V came to 3 bases and at J to 6 bases, leaving 9 bases not matched to a gene. The CDR3 DNA sequence: TGTGCCTGGAGCTCCGGACAGGGTAGGAATGGCTACACCTTC. This codes for CAWSSGQGRNGYTF.

This clone was seen just once. V gene TRBV4-1 combines with J gene TRBJ2-5; 7 bases match TRBD1. The junction had 20 bases not matched to a gene; V was cut back by 4 bases and J by 3 bases. CDR3 length: 19 residues. Germline CDR1 and CDR2: MGHRA and YSYEKL. The CDR3 sequence: CASSPRTPENKGAKETQYF. CDR3 sequence (DNA): TGCGCCAGCAGCCCCCGGACACCCGAAAATAAGGGGGCTAAAGAGACCCAGTACTTC.

The gene calls are TRBV4-1 and TRBJ2-1; TRBD2 might be the D (5 bases). Trimming cost V 1 base and J 6 bases, with 19 bases left between them. Germline-derived CDR1 and CDR2 are MGHRA and YSYEKL. The CDR3 spans 17 residues. CDR3 DNA sequence: TGCGCCAGCAGCCAAGGAACGGAGAAACTAGTCTTCAATGAGCAGTTCTTC. Encoded protein: CASSQGTEKLVFNEQFF.

This sequence joins TRBV29-1 and TRBJ2-3, with D possibly TRBD1 on 6 matching bases. This CDR3 contains 15 residues. Germline CDR1 reads SQVTM; CDR2 reads ANQGSEA. The V and J ends lost 2 bases and 4 bases respectively, with 16 bases between them. The CDR3 loop reads CSVELAGDSADTQYF. The CDR3 DNA reads TGCAGCGTTGAACTGGCAGGGGATTCCGCAGATACGCAGTATTTT.

A word on this clone: Other DNA sequences within the sample encode an identical CDR3. The chain recombines TRBV18 with TRBJ1-6; 7 nucleotides match TRBD1. V lost 6 bases to trimming and J lost 10 bases; unmatched junction nucleotides: 12. From germline, CDR1 is KGHSH and CDR2 LQKENI. The CDR3 is made up of 15 amino acids. This chain's CDR3 is CASSRLAGGVSPLHF. CDR3 bases: TGTGCCAGCTCGCGTCTGGCAGGGGGAGTCTCACCCCTCCACTTT.

The sample holds many counts of this clone. V and J are TRBV4-2 and TRBJ1-2, with D maybe TRBD1 (5 bases). The V and J ends lost 0 bases and 1 base respectively, with 9 bases between them. Germline assignment: CDR1 LGHNA and CDR2 YNFKEQ. CDR3 length: 15 amino acids. CDR3 DNA: TGTGCCAGCAGCCAAGATGTGGGGGGTAACTATGGCTACACCTTC. Its translation is CASSQDVGGNYGYTF.

The rearrangement links TRBV11-2 to TRBJ2-7; possibly TRBD2 for D (6 bases). The V and J ends lost 4 bases and 2 bases respectively, with 12 bases between them. Germline V gives CDR1 SGHAT, CDR2 FQNNGV. CDR3 length: 14 amino acids. CDR3 DNA sequence: TGTGCCAGCAGCTCACCGGGACTGGCCTACGAGCAGTACTTC. Residues: CASSSPGLAYEQYF.

The CDR3 loop is CATIRPGQGLANYGYTF. CDR3 DNA sequence: TGTGCCACCATTCGTCCGGGACAGGGATTGGCTAACTATGGCTACACCTTC. The chain links TRBV28 to TRBJ1-2; 9 bases line up with TRBD1. Trimming at V came to 10 bases and at J to 0 bases, leaving 15 bases not matched to a gene. CDR1 MDHEN and CDR2 SYDVKM come from the germline V gene. The CDR3 totals 17 residues.

This clone was found a few times. The rearrangement links TRBV3-1 (or the pseudogene TRBV3-2) to TRBJ1-1; 7 bases line up with TRBD1. Per the germline V gene, CDR1 is LGHDT and CDR2 is YNNKEL (reference sequence). J was trimmed by 0 bases and V by 4 bases; bases with no gene match: 5. CDR3 length equals 15 residues. The CDR3 loop reads CASSRGQDMNTEAFF. The CDR3 DNA is TGTGCCAGCAGCCGCGGACAGGACATGAACACTGAAGCTTTCTTT.

The V gene is TRBV19, the J gene TRBJ1-5; perhaps TRBD1 as D (6 bases). The CDR3 length is 14 residues. The V end was cut by 4 bases, the J end by 2 bases, with 9 bases between. Germline V gene sequence: CDR1 LNHDA, CDR2 SQIVND (reference sequence). The CDR3 bases are TGTGCCAGTAGTACCCCAGGGGGCAATCAGCCCCAGCATTTT. It yields the protein CASSTPGGNQPQHF.

This clone has only one observation. The V gene is TRBV7-8, the J gene TRBJ2-2; the D gene is possibly TRBD2 (6 bases). V dropped 5 bases and J dropped 5 bases, with 15 bases sitting between them. This CDR3 comprises 15 residues. Germline CDR1 reads SGHVS; CDR2 reads FQNEAQ. CDR3 region: CASSGLASATGELFF. As DNA, the CDR3 is TGTGCCAGCAGCGGCCTTGCTAGCGCTACCGGGGAGCTGTTTTTT.

The rearrangement uses TRBV18 and TRBJ1-5; 7 bases line up with TRBD1. CDR3 size: 14 residues. J lost 2 bases, V lost 5 bases, and 3 bases had no gene match. Germline lookup yields CDR1 KGHSH and CDR2 LQKENI. CDR3 protein: CASSSTGGNQPQHF. CDR3 DNA sequence: TGTGCCAGCTCATCAACAGGGGGCAATCAGCCCCAGCATTTT.

This clone has a single count. The gene calls are TRBV24-1 and TRBJ2-5, with 15 bases that match TRBD2. J gave up 2 bases and V 3 bases, and 0 bases lay outside the gene matches. CDR3 size: 16 residues. Germline V gene sequence: CDR1 KGHDR, CDR2 SFDVKD. The CDR3 spells CATSDGLAGGQETQYF. The CDR3 DNA follows: TGTGCCACCAGTGATGGACTAGCGGGAGGGCAAGAGACCCAGTACTTC.

The CDR3 region is CASSLQGNTGELFF. Written as DNA, the CDR3 is TGCGCCAGCAGCCTCCAGGGTAACACCGGGGAGCTGTTTTTT. This chain joins TRBV5-1 and TRBJ2-2; TRBD1 might be the D (5 bases). CDR3 length equals 14 residues. Germline V gene sequence: CDR1 SGHRS, CDR2 YFSETQ. V was cut by 4 bases and J by 2 bases, with 9 bases left in between.

This sequence joins TRBV7-2 and TRBJ1-3; the D is unclear. CDR1 is SGHTA, CDR2 FQGNSA, per germline. This CDR3 contains 19 residues. V was clipped by 1 base and J by 0 bases, with 19 bases between them. The chain's CDR3 is CASSLGLGGAGFSGNTIYF. The CDR3 region has the DNA TGTGCCAGCAGCTTAGGATTGGGCGGCGCGGGCTTCTCTGGAAACACCATATATTTT.

CDR3 amino acids: CASRMGLAGSGEQFF. Written as DNA, the CDR3 is TGTGCCAGCAGAATGGGACTAGCGGGATCCGGTGAGCAGTTCTTC. This chain joins TRBV27 and TRBJ2-1, with 13 nucleotides matching TRBD2. The CDR3 runs 15 residues. Germline loops: CDR1 MNHEY, CDR2 SMNVEV (reference sequence). Losses at the gene ends were 6 bases for V and 9 bases for J; bases not matched to a gene: 8.

The chain recombines TRBV2 with TRBJ2-5; 12 bases map to TRBD2. Germline V gene sequence: CDR1 SNHLY, CDR2 FYNNEI. V lost 8 bases, J lost 5 bases, and 6 bases stayed unmatched. The CDR3 runs 14 residues. CDR3 nucleotides: TGTGCCAGCTTGCTAGCGGGGGGGCGGGAGACCCAGTACTTC. Translating gives CASLLAGGRETQYF.

This clone was counted between two and nine times. This chain joins TRBV19 and TRBJ1-4; D might be TRBD1 (6 bases). The CDR3 loop spans 15 amino acids. V was pared by 5 bases and J by 8 bases, with 18 bases between. Germline CDR1 is LNHDA and CDR2 is SQIVND (reference sequence). The CDR3 reads CASSPLDRSAEKLFF. In DNA form, the CDR3 reads TGTGCCAGTAGTCCCCTTGACAGGTCGGCGGAAAAACTGTTTTTT.

The J gene is TRBJ1-1, the V gene TRBV3-1 (or the pseudogene TRBV3-2); possibly TRBD1 for D (5 bases). The germline V and J ends were trimmed by 1 base and 6 bases, with 9 bases remaining between them. CDR3 size: 13 residues. Per the germline V gene, CDR1 is LGHDT and CDR2 is YNNKEL (reference sequence). The CDR3 coding sequence is TGTGCCAGCAGCCAAGCGACGGGGGCTGAAGCTTTCTTT. Protein: CASSQATGAEAFF.

Here the CDR3 DNA reads TGTGCCAGCAGCCGTACCCTGCAGGGCCCCTCCGGCGAGCAGTACTTC. Encoded protein: CASSRTLQGPSGEQYF. The chain is built from TRBV9 and TRBJ2-7, with D possibly matching TRBD1 (5 bases). V lost 4 bases and J 6 bases, leaving 23 bases between the germline ends. Germline V lookup: CDR1 SGDLS, CDR2 YYNGEE. This CDR3 is built from 16 residues.

The chain carries TRBV27 and TRBJ2-7; D possibly corresponds to TRBD1 (6 bases). Trimming removed 10 bases at V and 1 base at J, with 20 bases between. CDR1 and CDR2 (germline): MNHEY, SMNVEV (reference sequence). CDR3 length equals 15 residues. CDR3 DNA: TGTGCCACACTAGGCACGGGCAGGGGATCCTACGAGCAGTACTTC. It yields the protein CATLGTGRGSYEQYF.

V usage is TRBV9 and J usage is TRBJ2-1, with 10 bases fitting TRBD2. The CDR3 contains 15 residues. Germline trimming cut 0 bases from V and 7 bases from J; bases unmatched to any gene: 4. Per germline, CDR1 SGDLS and CDR2 YYNGEE. The CDR3 is CASSVGPSGGNEQFF. CDR3 bases: TGTGCCAGCAGCGTAGGCCCTAGCGGGGGTAATGAGCAGTTCTTC.

The chain uses TRBV5-1 and TRBJ1-3, with 11 bases aligning to TRBD1. Trimming removed 4 bases from V and 8 bases from J; junction bases left unmatched: 5. Germline V gene data show CDR1 as SGHRS and CDR2 as YFSETQ. This CDR3 has 14 residues. CDR3 coding DNA: TGCGCCAGCAGCCGGACAGGGGGCTTGGACACCATATATTTT. This sequence encodes CASSRTGGLDTIYF.

The V gene is TRBV6-2 or TRBV6-3, the J gene TRBJ2-3; D might be TRBD1 (6 bases). Trimming left V 5 bases short and J 4 bases short, with 13 bases between. Germline V lookup: CDR1 MNHEY, CDR2 SVGEGT. This CDR3 has 14 amino acids. DNA for the CDR3: TGTGCCAGCAGTCTAACAGGGTTCTCAGATACGCAGTATTTT. Translating it yields CASSLTGFSDTQYF.